The clone carrying this T cell receptor (beta chain) was picked up a small number of times. Its antigen is unknown. The data are from a study of response to subunit inactivated influenza vaccine. V trimming: 1 base; J trimming: 4 bases; junction bases outside the gene matches: 3. The length of the CDR3 is 14 residues. Germline values: CDR1 LGHNA, CDR2 YSLEER. The study, taken as a whole, reports: The study's authors posited that every seasonal influenza vaccination enlists few new T cells.

TCRdb reprocessed the RT-PCR reads via MiXCR and lists one record per CDR3 protein. The repertoire holds 600,000 to 700,000 distinct CDR3 sequences, with 14% as singletons. The input for sequencing was PBMCs from blood, taken around two weeks before vaccination. The chain joins TRBV4-3 to TRBJ2-5, with TRBD1 matching 7 bases. The TCR comes from a man aged 45-65 years who received an inactivated influenza vaccine. CDR3 DNA sequence: TGCGCCAGCAGCCAAGGACAGGGAAGAGAGACCCAGTACTTC. Translating gives CASSQGQGRETQYF.